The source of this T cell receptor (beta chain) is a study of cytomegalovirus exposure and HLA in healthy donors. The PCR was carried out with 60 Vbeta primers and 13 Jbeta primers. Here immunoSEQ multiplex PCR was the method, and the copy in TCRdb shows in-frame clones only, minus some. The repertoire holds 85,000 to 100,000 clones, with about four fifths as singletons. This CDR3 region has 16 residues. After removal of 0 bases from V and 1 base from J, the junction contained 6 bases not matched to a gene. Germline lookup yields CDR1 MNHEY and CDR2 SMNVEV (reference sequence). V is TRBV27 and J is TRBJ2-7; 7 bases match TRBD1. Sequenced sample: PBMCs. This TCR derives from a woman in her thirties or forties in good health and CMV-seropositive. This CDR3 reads CASSLSRGQSSYEQYF. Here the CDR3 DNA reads TGTGCCAGCAGTTTATCCCGGGGACAGTCGTCCTACGAGCAGTACTTC.